This T cell receptor beta chain was sequenced in a study of sequential checkpoint blockade in melanoma (dated by TCRdb to between 2018 and 2021). Some background on the complete study: Patients were assigned by 1:1 randomization to either first-line nivolumab followed by ipilimumab (arm A) or ipilimumab followed by nivolumab (arm B). Maintenance nivolumab was given following each of the two trial sequences. Broader findings and caveats from the paper: Validation of the response-prediction model combining TCR metrics and mutation burden is needed in larger, independent patient cohorts.

The immunoSEQ Assay was used to immunosequence TCRbeta CDR3 regions from genomic DNA. Genomic DNA was amplified by bias-controlled multiplex PCR before high-throughput sequencing. The study's own analysis went as follows. To quantify the absolute abundance of each unique TCRbeta CDR3 region, the sequences were collapsed and filtered. Clonality, defined as 1 minus Pielou's evenness, was calculated using productive rearrangements only. Clones with significantly greater frequencies in on-treatment versus baseline samples were identified using a previously published method. TCRdb's version of the immuneACCESS table is confined to in-frame rearrangements and falls short of the full clone set. An unresolved V gene accounts for under half of the shortfall where checked; the remainder is of unknown origin. The D gene and trimming were derived from the DNA, and the V and J assignments and clone size from that table. Across this sample there are fewer than 11,000 clones, with around three quarters seen only once. Around 39% of the sample is in the top ten clones.

CDR1 and CDR2 are read off the germline V gene as MRHNA and SNTAGT. V is cut by 0 bases and J by 4 bases, and the space between the germline ends is 6 bases. The CDR3 sequence holds 14 residues, the cysteine and phenylalanine included. Just the 42-base CDR3 DNA is kept, in frame starting at base 1. On this clone itself: This receptor's antigen is unknown. Base quality data are lacking; no much larger clone is found one base away. The sample holds other DNA sequences that translate to the same CDR3.

According to the study, the label for this sample's treatment or condition signals: randomized to nivolumab then ipilimumab (arm A) or the reverse (arm B). No trial patient had received prior DNA-damaging chemotherapy. Live CD3+CD8+ cells negative for CD19 and CD56 were sorted from thawed PBMCs on a FACS Aria II flow cytometer. Samples came from patients with melanoma in CheckMate 064, a randomized, open-label phase II trial of sequential checkpoint blockade. Peripheral blood mononuclear cells were collected by leukapheresis, purified with Ficoll-Paque, and frozen in human serum with roughly 9.9% DMSO. Immediately after sorting, the purity of sorted blood CD3+CD8+ cells was verified to be >95%, after which DNA was extracted.

The receptor was derived from a human donor with melanoma. Sequences were derived from CD8+ T cells sorted from blood (inferred from file names), sampled from a patient given nivolumab and ipilimumab in sequence. The chain employs TRBV6-4 and TRBJ2-2, with TRBD2 as a weak D call on 6 bases. The CDR3 amino acid sequence is: CASSDSGGTGELFF. Read as DNA, the sequence is TGTGCCAGCAGTGACTCGGGGGGCACCGGGGAGCTGTTTTTT.